Here is one T cell receptor beta chain with its context. Its antigen remains unknown. These data come from a study of response to subunit inactivated influenza vaccine. Study-wide findings and caveats: Only a handful of new T cells, the authors suggested, are recruited with each seasonal influenza vaccination.

This CDR3 comprises 13 residues. Between the trimmed V and J ends, which lost 0 bases and 6 bases, there was a span of 7 bases. Germline loops: CDR1 MNHNY, CDR2 SVGAGI (reference sequence). TCRdb used MiXCR to reprocess the RT-PCR reads, holding one entry per CDR3 protein. The sample has around 190,000 distinct CDR3 sequences, 7.5% to 10% seen once. The specimen comprised non-naive T cells sorted from PBMCs, sampled on the day of vaccination. The chain has TRBV6-6 and TRBJ2-3; D is uncertain. The sequence derives from a man aged 45-65 years who received an inactivated influenza vaccine. This chain's CDR3 is CASSYSASDTQYF. In nucleotides, the CDR3 is TGTGCCAGCAGTTACTCGGCGTCTGATACGCAGTATTTT.